Listed here is a single TCR beta chain. Its target is not known. This sample was included in a study of T cells after yellow fever vaccination. Study-level information: Some fractions had low cell numbers, and these were prepared with SMART-Seq v4 Ultra Low Input.

Synthesis of TCR cDNA relied on 5'RACE template switching, which attached a universal primer site and UMIs. TCRdb recomputed calls from the 5' RACE reads with MiXCR, one row per CDR3 protein. The sample records some 550,000 distinct CDR3 sequences, around 21% being singletons. The study, taken as a whole, reports: The CD4 compartment and the CD8 compartment contained a small share of clonotypes in common. Among primary-vaccination clones, most reappeared after the booster, at around 97% for CD4 and about 90% for CD8.

The source was PBMCs, collected 15 days after the yellow fever booster vaccination. This clonotype was sampled from a man aged 25-45 years who received the YFV17D yellow fever vaccine.

CDR3 sequence (DNA): TGTGCCAGCAGCTTGTGGGAAAGGGAGACCCAGTACTTC. Protein product: CASSLWERETQYF. The J gene is TRBJ2-5, the V gene TRBV7-3; D remains ambiguous. CDR1 is SGHTA, CDR2 FQGTGA, per germline. The CDR3 is 13 amino acids. V lost 3 bases to trimming and J lost 5 bases, with 10 bases between them.